The clone carrying this TCR beta chain occurred many times. These data are taken from a study of patients and donors after allogeneic stem cell transplantation. The CDR3 loop spans 14 amino acids. V lost 3 bases, J lost 4 bases, and 12 bases lay in between. TCRdb independently ran MiXCR on the RT-PCR reads; one entry per CDR3 protein. This table has roughly 30,000 distinct CDR3 sequences, under 7.5% appearing once. The J gene is TRBJ1-2, the V gene TRBV12-3 or TRBV12-4, with unresolved D. The source is a human donor who was either an allogeneic HSCT recipient or a stem cell or donor lymphocyte infusion donor (not recorded which). It is not recorded whose cells these are; they may come from a transplant donor. Sequenced material: blood, either unsorted or a sorted T cell fraction (not recorded which). The CDR3 bases are TGTGCCAGCAGTTTCTCCAATTTGGGCTATGGCTACACCTTC. It codes for CASSFSNLGYGYTF.